This is a list of T cell receptor beta chains from one sample in a study of T cells in tuberculosis. Sequencing was performed with immunoSEQ multiplex PCR; in TCRdb, only in-frame clones are kept and a portion is missing. The data contain over 40,000 clones, about 95% of them singletons. The sample was PBMCs. The origin of the receptors is a donor aged 10-30 years with latent tuberculosis or without tuberculosis infection. Both conserved end residues are part of each CDR3.

v_call,j_call,cdr3_length,cdr3_aa
TRBV9,TRBJ2-7,16,CASSVGLAGEVYEQYF
TRBV7-9,TRBJ2-1,13,CASSFFPGPEQFF
TRBV19,TRBJ1-2,15,CASSSMDRGDYGYTF
TRBV6-1,TRBJ1-5,14,CAISVGLSNQPQHF
TRBV19,TRBJ2-1,15,CASRSTGTGLGEQFF
TRBV6-5,TRBJ1-2,14,CASSYSGGDYGYTF
TRBV2,TRBJ1-1,14,CASSEGGGNTEAFF
TRBV30,TRBJ1-1,13,CAWMTKMNTEAFF
TRBV13,TRBJ2-2,17,CASSLSAGGPGTGELFF
TRBV19,TRBJ2-6,15,CASKGQGSGANVLTF
TRBV7-6,TRBJ1-6,15,CASSLASGTDSPLHF
TRBV6-1,TRBJ1-5,13,CASSDGEVEPQHF
TRBV7-9,TRBJ1-1,16,CASSLVVTEGGTEAFF
TRBV6-5,TRBJ1-4,15,CASSYEGQSNEKLFF
TRBV30,TRBJ1-1,13,CAWSPSGDTEAFF
TRBV5-1,TRBJ2-7,13,CASSLASALEQYF
TRBV5-1,TRBJ2-2,14,CASSLVPDTGELFF
TRBV11-2,TRBJ1-3,15,CASSSYQGAGNTIYF
TRBV6-5,TRBJ1-1,13,CASNGAAYTEAFF
TRBV5-6,TRBJ2-1,15,CASSLDRGRHNEQFF
TRBV2,TRBJ2-7,13,CASTMTSGSEQYF
TRBV10-3,TRBJ2-7,14,CAISEQGGPSEQYF
TRBV9,TRBJ1-1,14,CASSGGQGITEAFF
TRBV29-1,TRBJ1-2,13,CSVEDRQGSCYTF
TRBV27,TRBJ2-7,13,CASSSGTGVEQYF
TRBV29-1,TRBJ2-7,16,CSVEDFGTSSYYEQYF
TRBV2,TRBJ1-1,12,CASSAGFTEAFF
TRBV7-2,TRBJ1-4,15,CASSSQGAGYEKLFF
TRBV2,TRBJ2-7,14,CASSYGTGAYEQYF
TRBV7-2,TRBJ2-7,16,CASSLGRDRFSYEQYF
TRBV5-1,TRBJ1-3,16,CASSLGELTSGNTIYF
TRBV7-7,TRBJ2-5,14,CASSLGQGTETQYF
TRBV25-1,TRBJ2-7,17,CASSATEPVSGGYEQYF
TRBV11-2,TRBJ2-1,17,CASSPRLAVQAPNEQFF
TRBV7-9,TRBJ2-7,17,CASSPPRPGPSSYEQYF
TRBV7-6,TRBJ2-7,15,CASSSTGQGGYEQYF
TRBV5-6,TRBJ2-7,14,CASSLVIGRDEQYF